These 6 T cell receptor beta chains were sequenced from one sample in a study of T cell responses to AZD1222 COVID-19 vaccine. Sequencing used immunoSEQ multiplex PCR; TCRdb keeps in-frame clones, though not all of them. Of about 190,000 clones detected, 85% to 95% appear once; the ten largest clones hold 1% to 1.5%. The sample was peripheral blood, taken on day 0 of AZD1222 vaccination. All receptors derive from an adult in good health.

This clone was counted a few times. The chain couples TRBV3-1 (or the pseudogene TRBV3-2) to TRBJ2-7; possible D gene TRBD1, 6 bases. The germline CDR1 and CDR2 sequences are LGHDT and YNNKEL (reference sequence). Between the trimmed V and J ends, which lost 8 bases and 3 bases, there was a span of 20 bases. The CDR3 contains 15 residues. As DNA, the CDR3 is TGTGCCAGCGGCATCTCCACAACAGGGATCTACGAGCAGTACTTC. Its protein product is CASGISTTGIYEQYF.

V usage is TRBV4-2 and J usage is TRBJ1-1; weak D call: TRBD1 (6 bases). Germline V gene lookup returns CDR1 LGHNA and CDR2 YNFKEQ. Trimming cost V 6 bases and J 4 bases, with 12 bases left between them. CDR3 size: 13 residues. CDR3: CASSPLGATEAFF. CDR3 sequence (DNA): TGTGCCAGCAGTCCCTTGGGGGCCACTGAAGCTTTCTTT.

V usage is TRBV2 and J usage is TRBJ2-7; tentatively, D is TRBD1 or TRBD2 (5 bases each). V shed 8 bases and J shed 12 bases, with 17 bases lying between them. Germline V gene sequence: CDR1 SNHLY, CDR2 FYNNEI. The CDR3 covers 11 residues. The CDR3 spells CASEGTVLRYF. CDR3 nucleotide sequence: TGTGCCAGCGAAGGGACGGTTTTACGGTACTTC.

J is TRBJ2-7 and V is TRBV15; no clear D gene. V lost 0 bases to trimming and J lost 9 bases, with 12 bases between them. This CDR3 contains 13 residues. Germline V gene lookup returns CDR1 LNHNV and CDR2 YYDKDF (reference sequence). The CDR3 spells CATSRDSSRVQYF. The CDR3 DNA is TGTGCCACCAGCAGAGATAGCAGTCGAGTGCAGTACTTC.

The V and J genes are TRBV7-7 and TRBJ2-1; unclear D gene. Germline values: CDR1 SSHAT, CDR2 FNYEAQ (reference sequence). The CDR3 extends over 13 amino acids. Trimming took 1 base from V and 8 from J, leaving 9 bases between them. DNA for the CDR3: TGTGCCAGCAGCTTAGGATGGCGTGATGAGCAGTTCTTC. It yields the protein CASSLGWRDEQFF.

The rearrangement links TRBV5-4 to TRBJ2-5; 16 positions agree with TRBD2. The CDR3 totals 17 residues. V gave up 5 bases and J gave up 5 bases; unmatched junction bases: 9. The germline V gene has CDR1 SGHNT and CDR2 YYREEE (reference sequence). For the CDR3, the DNA is TGTGCCAGCAGTATGGGACTAGCGGGGGGGGCGGAGGAGACCCAGTACTTC. As protein: CASSMGLAGGAEETQYF.